The clone carrying this T cell receptor (beta chain) has only a few counts. The antigen remains undetermined. The CDR3 is made up of 13 amino acids. Per the germline V gene, CDR1 is SGHAT and CDR2 is FQNNGV. The V segment lost 8 bases and the J segment 4 bases; nucleotides outside the gene matches: 7. PBMCs were stained for CD3, CD4 and CD8, and CD4+ and CD8+ T cells were sorted. The record originates from a study of CD8+ T cells in alopecia areata. Findings and limits, study-wide: Patients shared TCRs less clearly than mice did, possibly owing to HLA. Across lesional scalp, and particularly alopecia totalis/universalis, clonality surpassed that of normal scalp.

As the sequencing template, cDNA was produced by extracting RNA and reverse transcribing it. Method: immunoSEQ multiplex PCR; TCRdb's copy keeps in-frame clones and lacks some. Here the sample spans about 82,000 clones, 45% to 60% being singletons. This rearrangement joins TRBV11-2 to TRBJ1-1; 7 bases line up with TRBD1. Sequencing input: NKG2D-high CD8+ T cells sorted from blood. This TCR was recovered from a human donor with alopecia areata. CDR3 sequence (DNA): TGTGCCAGCCGTCAGACAGGGTTCACTGAAGCTTTCTTT. Translating gives CASRQTGFTEAFF.